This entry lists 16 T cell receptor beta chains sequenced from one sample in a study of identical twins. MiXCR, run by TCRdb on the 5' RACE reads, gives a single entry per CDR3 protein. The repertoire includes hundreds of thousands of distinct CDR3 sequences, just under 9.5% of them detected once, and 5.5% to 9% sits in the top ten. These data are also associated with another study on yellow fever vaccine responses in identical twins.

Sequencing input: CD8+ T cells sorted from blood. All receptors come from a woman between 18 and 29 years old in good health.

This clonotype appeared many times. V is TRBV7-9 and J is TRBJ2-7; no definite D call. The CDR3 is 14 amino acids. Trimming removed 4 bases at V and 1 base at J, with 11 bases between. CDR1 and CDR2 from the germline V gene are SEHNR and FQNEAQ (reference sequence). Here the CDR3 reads CASSSDWLSYEQYF. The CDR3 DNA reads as TGTGCCAGCAGCTCCGATTGGCTTTCCTACGAGCAGTACTTC.

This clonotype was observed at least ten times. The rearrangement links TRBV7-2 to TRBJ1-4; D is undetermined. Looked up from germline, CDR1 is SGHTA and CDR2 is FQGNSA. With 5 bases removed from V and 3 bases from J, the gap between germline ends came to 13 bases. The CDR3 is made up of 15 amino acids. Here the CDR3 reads CASSHNHGANEKLFF. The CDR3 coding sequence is TGTGCCAGCAGCCACAACCACGGGGCTAATGAAAAACTGTTTTTT. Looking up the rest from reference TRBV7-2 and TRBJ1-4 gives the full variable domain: GAGVSQSPSNKVTEKGKDVELRCDPISGHTALYWYRQSLGQGLEFLIYFQGNSAPDKSGLPSDRFSAERTGGSVSTLTIQRTQQEDSAVYLCASSHNHGANEKLFFGSGTQLSVL.

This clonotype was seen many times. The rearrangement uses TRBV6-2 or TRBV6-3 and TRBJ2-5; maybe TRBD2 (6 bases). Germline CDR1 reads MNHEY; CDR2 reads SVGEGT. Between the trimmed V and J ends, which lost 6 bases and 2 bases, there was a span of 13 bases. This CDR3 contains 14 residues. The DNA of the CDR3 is TGTGCCAGCAGCGATAGCGGTATTCAAGAGACCCAGTACTTC. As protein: CASSDSGIQETQYF.

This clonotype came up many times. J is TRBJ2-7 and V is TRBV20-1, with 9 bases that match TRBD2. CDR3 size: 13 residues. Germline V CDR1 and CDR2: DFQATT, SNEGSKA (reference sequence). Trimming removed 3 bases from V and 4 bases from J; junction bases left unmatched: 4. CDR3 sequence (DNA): TGCAGTGCTAGCAGACTAGCGGAGTACGAGCAGTACTTC. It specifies CSASRLAEYEQYF.

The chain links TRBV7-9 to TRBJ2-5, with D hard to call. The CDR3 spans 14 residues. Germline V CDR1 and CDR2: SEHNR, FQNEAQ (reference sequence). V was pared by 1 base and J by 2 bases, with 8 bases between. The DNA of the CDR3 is TGTGCCAGCAGCTTAGTACAGCCACAAGAGACCCAGTACTTC. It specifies CASSLVQPQETQYF.

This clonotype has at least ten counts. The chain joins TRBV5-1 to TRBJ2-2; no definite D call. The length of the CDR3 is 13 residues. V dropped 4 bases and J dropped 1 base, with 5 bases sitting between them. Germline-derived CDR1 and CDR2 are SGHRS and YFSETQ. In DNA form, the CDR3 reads TGCGCCAGCAGCACACAGAACACCGGGGAGCTGTTTTTT. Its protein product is CASSTQNTGELFF.

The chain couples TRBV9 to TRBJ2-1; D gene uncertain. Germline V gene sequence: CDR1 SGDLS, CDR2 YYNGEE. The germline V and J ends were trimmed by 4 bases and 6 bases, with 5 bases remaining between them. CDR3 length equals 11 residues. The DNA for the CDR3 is TGTGCCAGCAGCCCCCCCAATGAGCAGTTCTTC. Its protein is CASSPPNEQFF.

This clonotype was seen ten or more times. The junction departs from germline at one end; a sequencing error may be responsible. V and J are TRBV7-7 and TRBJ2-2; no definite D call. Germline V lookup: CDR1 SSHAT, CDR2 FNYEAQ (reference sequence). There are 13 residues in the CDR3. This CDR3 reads CASSGLNTGELFF. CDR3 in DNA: TGTGCTAGCAGTGGCTTGAACACCGGGGAGCTGTTTTTT. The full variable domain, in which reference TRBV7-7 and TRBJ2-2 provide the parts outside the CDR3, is GAGVSQSPRYKVTKRGQDVTLRCDPISSHATLYWYQQALGQGPEFLTYFNYEAQPDKSGLPSDRFSAERPEGSISTLTIQRTEQRDSAMYRCASSGLNTGELFFGEGSRLTVL.

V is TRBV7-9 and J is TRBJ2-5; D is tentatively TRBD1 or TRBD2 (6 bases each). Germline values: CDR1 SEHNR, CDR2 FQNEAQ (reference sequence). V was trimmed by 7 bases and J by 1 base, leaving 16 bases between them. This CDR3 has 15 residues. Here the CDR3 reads CASMGLRGSQETQYF. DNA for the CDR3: TGTGCCAGCATGGGACTCAGGGGCTCCCAAGAGACCCAGTACTTC.

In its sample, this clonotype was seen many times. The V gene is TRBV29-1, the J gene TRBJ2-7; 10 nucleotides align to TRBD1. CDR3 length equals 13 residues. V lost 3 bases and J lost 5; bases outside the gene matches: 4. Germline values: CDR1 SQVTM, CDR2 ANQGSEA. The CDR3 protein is CSVEVGTGDEQYF. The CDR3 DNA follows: TGCAGCGTTGAGGTAGGGACAGGGGACGAGCAGTACTTC.

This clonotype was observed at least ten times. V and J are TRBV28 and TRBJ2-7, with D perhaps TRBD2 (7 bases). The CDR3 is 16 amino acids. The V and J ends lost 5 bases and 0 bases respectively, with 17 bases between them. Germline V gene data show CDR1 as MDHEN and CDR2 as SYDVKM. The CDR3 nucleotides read TGTGCCAGCAGTCCGCGAGGGGGGGCGTTCTCCTACGAGCAGTACTTC. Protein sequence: CASSPRGGAFSYEQYF.

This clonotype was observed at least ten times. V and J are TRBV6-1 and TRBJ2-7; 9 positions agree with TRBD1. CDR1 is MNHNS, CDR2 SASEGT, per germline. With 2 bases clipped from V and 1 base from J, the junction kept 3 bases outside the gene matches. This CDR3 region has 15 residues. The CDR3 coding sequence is TGTGCCAGCAGTGAACTCGGGACAGGGTCCTACGAGCAGTACTTC. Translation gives CASSELGTGSYEQYF.

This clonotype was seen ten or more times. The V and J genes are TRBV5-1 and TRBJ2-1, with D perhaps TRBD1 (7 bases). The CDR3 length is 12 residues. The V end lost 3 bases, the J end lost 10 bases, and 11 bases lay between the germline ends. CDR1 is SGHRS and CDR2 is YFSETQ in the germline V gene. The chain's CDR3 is CASSWGDREQFF. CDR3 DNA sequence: TGCGCCAGCAGCTGGGGGGACAGAGAGCAGTTCTTC.

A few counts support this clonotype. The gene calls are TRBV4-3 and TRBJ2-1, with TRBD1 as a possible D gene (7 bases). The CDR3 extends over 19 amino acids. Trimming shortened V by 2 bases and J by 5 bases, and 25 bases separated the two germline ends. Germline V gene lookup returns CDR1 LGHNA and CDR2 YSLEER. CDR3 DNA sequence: TGCGCCAGCAGCCAATATTGGGGGGTAACCGGGACAGACGACAATGAGCAGTTCTTC. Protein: CASSQYWGVTGTDDNEQFF.

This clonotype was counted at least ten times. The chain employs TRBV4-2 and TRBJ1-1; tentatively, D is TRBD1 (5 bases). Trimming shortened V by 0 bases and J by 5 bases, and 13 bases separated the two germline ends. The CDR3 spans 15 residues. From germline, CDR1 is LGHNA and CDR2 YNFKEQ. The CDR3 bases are TGTGCCAGCAGCCAAGATCGTGGGGCGGCGACTGAAGCTTTCTTT. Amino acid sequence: CASSQDRGAATEAFF.

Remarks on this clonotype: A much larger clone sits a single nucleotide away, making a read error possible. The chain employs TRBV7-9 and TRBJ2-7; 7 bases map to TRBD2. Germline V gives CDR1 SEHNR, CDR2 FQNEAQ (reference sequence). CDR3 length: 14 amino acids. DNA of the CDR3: TGTGCCAGCAGCCAGCGGGACCTACCCTACGAGCAGTGCTTC. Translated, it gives CASSQRDLPYEQCF.